Sequencing of this TCR beta chain was carried out in a study of regulatory T cells in long-lasting Graves disease listed by TCRdb under 2021. Turning to the overall study: Antithyroid drugs had been taken for less than 3 months by newly diagnosed Graves' disease patients. A total of around 33 samples were covered by TCR sequencing, comprising some 13 persistent and 20 or so newly diagnosed Graves' disease patients. This study used TCR sequencing and RNA sequencing of peripheral blood to compare persistent Graves' disease patients against newly diagnosed Graves' disease patients. The study was conducted in China and was registered as a clinical trial.

Libraries were made using multiplex PCR. This sample was sequenced with an Illumina HiSeq 4000. TCR beta libraries were built with iRepertoire HTBI primers and Arm-PCR amplification of CDR3 regions. PCR products were gel purified before sequencing. The authors' pipeline ran thus. Gene usage analysis of CDR3 amino acid clonotypes used the approximately 62 TRBV and around 14 TRBJ segments found across samples. COPE and FqMerger were used to merge the filtered high-quality paired reads into contigs. Contigs were aligned with BLAST to IMGT TRBV, TRBD and TRBJ reference genes, and CDR3 was defined per IMGT. Any clonotype with a frequency above 0.1% was counted as a highly expanded clone. Shannon entropy was used to measure repertoire diversity, and the Gini coefficient was used to measure V-J evenness. Public clonotypes were defined as clonotypes shared by more than one individual. TCRdb reran the public reads through fastp at Q25 and MiXCR, keeping productive beta chains. Each entry is one CDR3 protein sequence, shown with its most common DNA and genes. The V and J calls were determined by TCRdb, not by the authors. The sample yields 450,000 to 600,000 distinct CDR3 sequences; roughly 14% were counted once. The leading ten clones occupy roughly a tenth of the sample.

General findings and caveats noted by the study authors: Because the primary lesion, thyroid tissue, could not be accessed, the study looked at peripheral blood alone. The authors acknowledged the small sample size as a limitation that may reduce accuracy. A larger number of public clonotypes was shared among persistent patients (about 2,700) than among newly diagnosed patients (more than 850). Sequencing and analysis were limited to the TCR beta chain. TRBV28, TRBJ1-2 and TRBJ2-5 were preferentially used in persistent disease, while TRBV20-1 and TRBJ2-1 were favored in newly diagnosed disease. Compared with newly diagnosed patients, patients with persistent Graves' disease had lower TCR Shannon entropy and fewer highly expanded clones, which suggests clonal expansion.

V is clipped by 1 base and J by 2 bases, and the sequence between their germline boundaries is 17 bases long. In the germline V gene (reference sequence), CDR1 corresponds to SEHNR and CDR2 to FQNEAQ. Spanning cysteine to phenylalanine, the CDR3 consists of 17 amino acids. The CDR3 DNA has 51 bases and is translated from base 1. This clonotype was seen ten or more times. Its specific antigen is unknown. Base qualities are missing; no much larger clone stands one base away. In light of the paper, this sample's time point label describes: newly diagnosed GD, antithyroid drugs for less than 3 months. For both TCR sequencing and RNA sequencing, RNA was extracted from PBMCs in TRIzol. Graves' disease was diagnosed according to American Thyroid Association guidelines. Patients for the study were recruited at an endocrinology department in Xi'an, China. Each patient gave approximately 9 milliliters of peripheral blood, collected in an EDTA anticoagulant tube. PBMCs were isolated by Ficoll Paque Plus density gradient separation without further T cell sorting. An Agilent 2100 Bioanalyzer and agarose gel were used to assess RNA quality, and a NanoDrop 2000 was used to measure RNA concentration.

The data also belong to a second study, concerning T cells in Graves' hyperthyroidism and ophthalmopathy. From that second study: Stable Graves' hyperthyroidism was defined as the absence of progression to ophthalmopathy over 18 months of follow-up. Hyperthyroidism patients were aged 18 to 65 years and newly diagnosed, with disease duration of less than 2 months. Exclusion was applied to patients with uncontrolled infections, other autoimmune diseases, pregnancy or lactation. Diagnoses were established on the basis of clinical symptoms, serum thyroxine and TRAb, thyroid ultrasound, and orbital computed tomography. For the first round of RT-PCR on the TCR CDR3, the HTBI primer set was used together with the Qiagen OneStep RT-PCR kit. Most expanded thyroid clonotypes (frequency above 0.001) were also found in blood, which suggests that blood repertoires may mirror thyroid immune responses. Ophthalmopathy was separated from stable hyperthyroidism by a 13 V-J signature model, with just over 85% sensitivity and about 84% specificity obtained in cross-validation and 80%/75% obtained in testing. During validation, the model predicted progression to ophthalmopathy a median of roughly 7.1 months ahead of onset, with almost 71% sensitivity and around 72% specificity. TCR V-J signatures able to tell the groups apart were searched for in a discovery cohort of 100 patients, of whom more than 40 had Graves' ophthalmopathy and around 56 had stable Graves' hyperthyroidism. Prospective prediction of ophthalmopathy was tested in an independent validation cohort of under 20 hyperthyroidism patients and 15 to 17 patients who later progressed to ophthalmopathy. The 100 or so discovery patients were divided at random into training and test sets in a 7:3 ratio. The study also compared thyroid tissue and blood T-cell repertoires from more than 5 Graves' hyperthyroidism patients. Following sampling, methimazole starting at 30 mg daily was given to hyperthyroidism patients, and high-dose intravenous methylprednisolone was given to ophthalmopathy patients. Libraries were constructed in a second round of multiplex PCR, after which size selection and purification were performed. Libraries were sequenced paired-end with 100 bp reads on an Illumina HiSeq2000. Raw data were processed with SOAPnuke, discarding reads with adapters, uncalled bases, mean Phred below 15, or no exact constant-primer or identifier match. COPE v1.2.5 was used to merge high-quality paired reads, and clonotypes were defined as unique nucleotide sequences. MiTCR v1.1 was used to align clonotypes to the IMGT TRBV, TRBD and TRBJ reference segments. Only V-J combinations with frequency above 0.0001, covering about 99% of repertoires, were analysed. A TCS score was defined as the ratio of F50 (clonal expansion) to E x V (chaos), with BLOSUM62-based TCRdist applied between CDR3 peptides within each V-J. Welch's t-statistics and random forest reduced roughly 540 V-J features to 13, which were used in a naive Bayes classifier (R e1071). No statistical method was used to set the sample size in advance, and investigators knew the group allocation. The paper describes TCR Vbeta CDR3 sequencing of more than 120 peripheral blood samples, made up of 43 ophthalmopathy patients, around 73 hyperthyroidism patients and 17 progressor patients.

The TCR comes from a man in his thirties or forties with Graves disease. Donor details come from another sample of the same person, matched by shared clones. The sample consisted of peripheral blood mononuclear cells (PBMCs), taken at new diagnosis, from a patient treated with antithyroid drugs. The rearranged segments are TRBV7-9 and TRBJ2-5; D gene: possibly TRBD2, on 5 matching bases. The DNA reads as follows: TGTGCCAGCAGCTTAGGCCTGGGAGCGGTTTATCAAGAGACCCAGTACTTC. The translation is CASSLGLGAVYQETQYF.